This T cell receptor beta chain was identified in a study of CD8+ T cells in alopecia areata. Treatment reported: oral pan-JAK inhibitor, 5-10 mg twice daily. Once RNA had been extracted, it was reverse transcribed into cDNA to act as the sequencing template. The method was immunoSEQ multiplex PCR; TCRdb's version includes in-frame clones alone and lacks a portion of them. The sample has under 150,000 clones; 75% to 85% are singletons. With 7 bases clipped from V and 1 base from J, the junction kept 5 bases outside the gene matches. Germline CDR1 and CDR2: SNHLY and FYNNEI. This CDR3 has 15 amino acids.

This clonotype was obtained from a human donor with alopecia areata. Source: CD8+ T cells sorted from blood, taken at week 4, from a patient treated with tofacitinib. The chain has TRBV2 and TRBJ2-2; 8 nucleotides line up with TRBD1. The CDR3 loop is CASTGQGGNTGELFF. The CDR3 bases are TGTGCCAGCACCGGACAGGGAGGGAACACCGGGGAGCTGTTTTTT.